This T cell receptor beta chain was recorded in a study of T cell repertoires in cytomegalovirus infection. Study in general: Both a matching HLA type and CMV infection were indicated by public TCR beta signatures.

TCRdb re-called the reads through MiXCR, storing one row per CDR3 protein. Among some 310,000 distinct CDR3 sequences listed, around a quarter were seen once. Study-wide points: The ex vivo response was dominated by HLA-C-restricted CMV-specific TCR beta clonotypes. Using cumulative public TCR beta family frequency, the authors identified those who carried CMV together with the relevant HLA.

As to this clonotype: Its antigen remains unidentified.

The V end lost 3 bases, the J end lost 4 bases, and 15 bases lay between the germline ends. The CDR3 has 16 amino acids. In germline, CDR1 is LGHNA, CDR2 YSLEER. Sequencing was performed on cultured PBMCs, taken from culture after CMV antigen stimulation. The chain recombines TRBV4-3 with TRBJ2-2; tentatively, D is TRBD2 (5 bases). This clonotype originated in a human donor in good health (CMV status not recorded). Some clones in this sample may be carry-over from other donors' samples. Written as DNA, the CDR3 is TGCGCCAGCAGCCATGATCGAGGGTTGAGCACCGGGGAGCTGTTTTTT. Protein: CASSHDRGLSTGELFF.